This record concerns one T cell receptor beta chain sequence. Its antigen is unknown. The authors drew approximately 6 milliliters of peripheral blood at each of two time points. This entry comes from a study of prognosis after radiotherapy for stage I lung cancer. Study overall: The period between April 2018 and 2019 saw the enrollment of stage I non-small cell lung cancer patients.

Two-round multiplex PCR, the amplification method, yielded TCR beta CDR3 from genomic DNA. Gene-specific primers for each TRBV and TRBJ gene drove first-round PCR. TCRdb reprocessed the multiplex PCR reads with MiXCR, giving one entry per CDR3 protein. The profile shows 20,000 to 25,000 distinct CDR3 sequences, roughly 40% of them singletons. The ends were cut back, 7 bases at V and 4 bases at J, with 23 bases in the middle. There are 16 residues in the CDR3. Germline lookup yields CDR1 MNHNS and CDR2 SASEGT. Study-level results: The study found that unique TCR clone counts fell after stereotactic body radiation therapy, median roughly 9,900 versus 7,200. A determination of whether the expanded TCR clones were tumor-specific was not made.

V usage is TRBV6-1 and J usage is TRBJ2-7, with D possibly being TRBD2 (6 bases). The sequencing here drew on PBMCs, taken before or after stereotactic body radiation therapy (not recorded which). The sequence derives from a donor of 50 years or more with non-small cell lung cancer. The CDR3 protein is CASIPVSTRNRYEQYF. The CDR3 nucleotides are TGTGCCAGCATTCCGGTATCGACTAGGAACAGGTACGAGCAGTACTTC.